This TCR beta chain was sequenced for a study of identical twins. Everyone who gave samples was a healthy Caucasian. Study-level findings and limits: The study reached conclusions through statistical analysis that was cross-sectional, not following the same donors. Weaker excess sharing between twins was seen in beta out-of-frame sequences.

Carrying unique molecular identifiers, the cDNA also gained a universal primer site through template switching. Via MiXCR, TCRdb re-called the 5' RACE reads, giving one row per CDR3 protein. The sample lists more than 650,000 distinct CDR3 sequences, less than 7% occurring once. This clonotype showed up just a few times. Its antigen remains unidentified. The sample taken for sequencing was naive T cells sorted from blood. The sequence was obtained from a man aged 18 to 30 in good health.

The CDR3 bases are TGTGCCAGCAGTCAAGCGAACATAGCGGGAGGTTTCCATGAGCAGTTCTTC. It yields the protein CASSQANIAGGFHEQFF. The V gene is TRBV28, the J gene TRBJ2-1, with 10 bases that match TRBD2. After removal of 5 bases from V and 8 bases from J, the junction contained 15 bases not matched to a gene. This CDR3 spans 17 amino acids. Germline CDR1 and CDR2: MDHEN and SYDVKM.